This passage covers 10 T cell receptor beta chains from one sample sequenced in a study of T cells after yellow fever vaccination. TCRdb processed the 5' RACE reads anew with MiXCR; each CDR3 protein has one entry. The sample has about 140,000 distinct CDR3 sequences; more than 6% are singletons. The sample here was CD4+ T cells sorted from PBMCs, taken 5 days after the yellow fever booster vaccination. Source of these receptors: a man aged 25 to 40 who received the YFV17D yellow fever vaccine.

This clonotype was observed a handful of times. The DNA of the CDR3 is TGTGCCAGTAGTCTGAAGTCACAGGGTGGTTCCTACAATGAGCAGTTCTTC. Its protein is CASSLKSQGGSYNEQFF. The J gene is TRBJ2-1, the V gene TRBV19, with D tentatively TRBD1 (6 bases). From germline, CDR1 is LNHDA and CDR2 SQIVND (reference sequence). The CDR3 is 17 residues long. The V end lost 5 bases, the J end lost 1 base, and 18 bases lay between the germline ends.

This clonotype was found many times. This chain connects TRBV29-1 to TRBJ2-3; maybe TRBD2 (6 bases). The ends were cut back, 8 bases at V and 0 bases at J, with 15 bases in the middle. The CDR3 is 14 residues long. In germline, CDR1 is SQVTM, CDR2 ANQGSEA. The CDR3 spells CSLGGVASTDTQYF. In DNA, the CDR3 is TGCAGCTTGGGCGGGGTAGCTAGCACAGATACGCAGTATTTT.

The rearrangement joins TRBV27 to TRBJ1-4; TRBD1 is a possible D gene (5 bases). Germline values: CDR1 MNHEY, CDR2 SMNVEV (reference sequence). There are 14 residues in the CDR3. Deletions cut 0 bases from V and 12 bases from J, with 14 bases between. CDR3 sequence reads: CASSLSGRVIQLFF. The CDR3 DNA reads TGTGCCAGCAGTTTATCCGGCAGGGTTATTCAACTGTTTTTT.

This clonotype occurred many times. V usage is TRBV20-1 and J usage is TRBJ1-5; D unresolved. The CDR3 runs to 14 residues. V was shortened by 6 bases and J by 5 bases, with 17 bases between the two germline ends. Per the germline V gene, CDR1 is DFQATT and CDR2 is SNEGSKA (reference sequence). The CDR3 loop reads CSAAVRVLHQPQHF. In nucleotides, the CDR3 is TGCAGTGCCGCAGTACGGGTACTTCATCAGCCCCAGCATTTT.

This clonotype has a count of ten or more. V gene TRBV15 combines with J gene TRBJ2-7, with TRBD2 identical over 8 bases. The length of the CDR3 is 15 residues. V was pared by 0 bases and J by 5 bases, with 6 bases of the junction left unmatched. Germline lookup yields CDR1 LNHNV and CDR2 YYDKDF (reference sequence). CDR3 DNA: TGTGCCACCAGCAGAGATCTAGCGGGCACCCACGAGCAGTACTTC. Encoded protein: CATSRDLAGTHEQYF.

This clonotype was seen repeatedly, ten times or more. This rearrangement joins TRBV5-1 to TRBJ2-1; 7 positions match TRBD1. With V trimmed by 4 bases and J by 10 bases, 8 bases remained unmatched. The CDR3 extends over 13 amino acids. The germline V gene encodes CDR1 SGHRS and CDR2 YFSETQ. CDR3 coding DNA: TGCGCCAGCAGCCCCTCACAGGGGACGGAGCAGTTCTTC. Its protein product is CASSPSQGTEQFF.

This clonotype was observed at least ten times. The chain is built from TRBV7-6 and TRBJ2-7; perhaps D is TRBD1 or TRBD2 (5 bases each). Trimming left V 1 base short and J 1 base short, with 11 bases between. The CDR3 totals 15 residues. Germline loops: CDR1 SGHVS, CDR2 FNYEAQ. The CDR3 sequence: CASSLGRDGSYEQYF. The CDR3 DNA sequence: TGTGCCAGCAGCTTAGGACGGGACGGGTCCTACGAGCAGTACTTC.

The chain is built from TRBV12-3 or TRBV12-4 and TRBJ2-1; 7 bases fit TRBD2. The trim removed 1 base at V and 0 bases at J, leaving 3 bases unmatched. The length of the CDR3 is 16 residues. The CDR3: CASSLGAGNSYNEQFF. CDR3 DNA: TGTGCCAGCAGTTTAGGAGCGGGAAACTCCTACAATGAGCAGTTCTTC.

This clonotype occurred many times. V and J are TRBV20-1 and TRBJ2-5; TRBD2 matches at 10 bases. The ends lost 5 bases at V and 2 bases at J; junction bases unmatched: 5. CDR1 is DFQATT, CDR2 SNEGSKA, per germline (reference sequence). The CDR3 is 14 residues long. The CDR3 loop reads CSAFPGLAQETQYF. The DNA for the CDR3 is TGCAGTGCTTTTCCGGGACTAGCGCAAGAGACCCAGTACTTC.

This clonotype appeared many times. The rearrangement links TRBV10-3 to TRBJ2-3; TRBD1 agrees at 11 bases. The germline V gene encodes CDR1 ENHRY and CDR2 SYGVKD. The CDR3 length is 16 residues. J gave up 5 bases and V 9 bases, and 13 bases lay outside the gene matches. This chain's CDR3 is CAIARGTGGRKDTQYF. The CDR3 coding sequence is TGTGCCATAGCTAGAGGGACAGGGGGAAGGAAAGATACGCAGTATTTT.